These 16 T cell receptor beta chains share one sample of origin, sequenced in a study of T cell repertoires in cytomegalovirus infection. TCRdb processed the reads anew with MiXCR; each CDR3 protein has one entry. This sample yields some 940,000 distinct CDR3 sequences, of which around 31% are seen a single time; roughly 13% belongs to the top ten. These receptors' targets are unknown. The sequencing here drew on cultured CD8+ T cells from PBMCs, taken from culture after CMV antigen stimulation. The origin of the receptors is a human donor in good health (CMV status not recorded). Some clones in this sample may be carry-over from other donors' samples.

The rearrangement links TRBV14 to TRBJ2-2; D unresolved. From germline, CDR1 is SGHDN and CDR2 FVKESK. This CDR3 is 15 amino acids long. Trimming removed 1 base from V and 6 bases from J, with 12 bases in between. CDR3 region: CASSQGISKAGELFF. The CDR3 region has the DNA TGTGCCAGCAGCCAAGGGATCTCAAAGGCCGGGGAGCTGTTTTTT.

The rearrangement joins TRBV12-3 or TRBV12-4 to TRBJ2-7; 8 bases map to TRBD1. CDR3 length: 13 amino acids. Trimming at V came to 5 bases and at J to 6 bases, leaving 6 bases not matched to a gene. The DNA of the CDR3 is TGTGCCAGCAGTCGGGACAGGATGGCCGAGCAGTACGTC. Translated, it gives CASSRDRMAEQYV.

This sequence joins TRBV12-5 and TRBJ2-5; 9 bases align to TRBD1. Trimming at V came to 3 bases and at J to 5 bases, leaving 7 bases not matched to a gene. The germline gives CDR1 LGHNT, CDR2 FRNRAP. The CDR3 contains 15 residues. CDR3 loop: CASGFSGTGIETQYF. As DNA, the CDR3 is TGTGCTAGTGGTTTCTCCGGGACAGGGATCGAGACCCAGTACTTC.

The V gene is TRBV4-1, the J gene TRBJ2-1; 10 positions agree with TRBD1. With V trimmed by 3 bases and J by 5 bases, 7 bases remained unmatched. The CDR3 consists of 16 residues. Germline V gives CDR1 MGHRA, CDR2 YSYEKL. The CDR3 sequence is CASSQKTGGRDNEQFF. The CDR3 bases are TGCGCCAGCAGCCAGAAGACAGGGGGCCGTGACAATGAGCAGTTCTTC.

V and J are TRBV4-2 and TRBJ2-5, with 8 bases that match TRBD2. The CDR3 runs 16 residues. The V gene end was trimmed by 4 bases and the J gene end by 3 bases; junction bases not matched to a gene: 10. CDR1 is LGHNA and CDR2 is YNFKEQ in the germline V gene. The CDR3 loop reads CASSPYGGGGEETQYF. As DNA, the CDR3 is TGTGCCAGCAGCCCTTACGGGGGGGGGGGTGAAGAGACCCAGTACTTC.

This chain links TRBV12-3 or TRBV12-4 with TRBJ2-3; D is possibly TRBD1 (5 bases). The CDR3 has 15 residues. The V gene lost 2 bases and the J gene lost 2 bases, with 11 bases spanning the gap. The CDR3 is CASSLWGIPTDTQYF. The CDR3, as DNA: TGTGCCAGCAGTTTATGGGGCATCCCCACAGATACGCAGTATTTT.

The chain employs TRBV7-8 and TRBJ2-1, with 10 bases that match TRBD2. CDR3 length equals 15 residues. With 5 bases clipped from V and 3 bases from J, the junction kept 4 bases outside the gene matches. Germline V CDR1 and CDR2: SGHVS, FQNEAQ. In nucleotides, the CDR3 is TGTGCCAGCAGCATACGGACTAGCGGCTACAATGAGCAGTTCTTC. It translates to CASSIRTSGYNEQFF.

This chain links TRBV9 with TRBJ2-3; D is perhaps TRBD2 (6 bases). V lost 6 bases and J 1 base, leaving 15 bases between the germline ends. The CDR3 is 15 amino acids. Germline assignment: CDR1 SGDLS and CDR2 YYNGEE. The CDR3 DNA reads as TGTGCCAGCACAAGGGGCTCTAGCGGCACAGATACGCAGTATTTT. Translating it yields CASTRGSSGTDTQYF.

In this sample, this clonotype turned up a few times. The CDR3 reads CAISGGQSYGYTF. For the CDR3, the DNA is TGTGCCATCAGTGGTGGACAGAGTTATGGCTACACCTTC. The chain uses TRBV10-3 and TRBJ1-2; possible D gene TRBD1, 6 bases. V lost 4 bases and J 5 bases, leaving 11 bases between the germline ends. The CDR3 length is 13 residues. CDR1 and CDR2 (germline): ENHRY, SYGVKD.

As concerns this clonotype: The junction departs from the called germline gene at one end, perhaps through a read error. The rearrangement joins TRBV5-1 to TRBJ2-1; 7 bases agree with TRBD2. The CDR3 consists of 14 residues. Germline V gives CDR1 SGHRS, CDR2 YFSETQ. This chain's CDR3 is CASNLGGPGIEQFF. CDR3 nucleotide sequence: TGCGCCAGCAACTTGGGAGGGCCGGGGATTGAGCAGTTCTTC.

This clonotype was found a few times. The CDR3 is CASSPGRPEQYF. CDR3 bases: TGTGCCAGCAGCCCCGGTCGTCCCGAGCAGTACTTC. The V and J genes are TRBV7-4 and TRBJ2-7; D remains unclear. V was clipped by 5 bases and J by 6 bases, with 11 bases between them. There are 12 residues in the CDR3. The germline gives CDR1 SGHVT, CDR2 SQSDAQ.

The gene calls are TRBV15 and TRBJ2-3; 8 bases fit TRBD2. V lost 7 bases to trimming and J lost 3 bases; unmatched junction nucleotides: 6. The germline gives CDR1 LNHNV, CDR2 YYDKDF (reference sequence). The CDR3 contains 14 residues. The CDR3 sequence: CATMGLDGTDTQYF. The DNA for the CDR3 is TGTGCCACCATGGGACTAGATGGAACAGATACGCAGTATTTT.

As for this clonotype: This may arise from a read error, as a much more abundant clone is one base away. The gene calls are TRBV27 and TRBJ1-2; TRBD1 matches at 9 bases. This CDR3 contains 14 residues. CDR1 and CDR2 from the germline V gene are MNHEY and SMNVEV (reference sequence). The ends lost 3 bases at V and 2 bases at J; junction bases unmatched: 1. The CDR3 protein is CASSFGTGNYGYTF. The CDR3 DNA follows: TGTGCCAGCAGTTTCGGGACAGGGAACTATGGCTACACCTTC.

This clonotype has a count of ten or more. V usage is TRBV6-1 and J usage is TRBJ1-5, with D maybe TRBD1 (5 bases). The CDR3 length is 19 residues. V lost 6 bases to trimming and J lost 0 bases, with 24 bases between them. The germline V gene encodes CDR1 MNHNS and CDR2 SASEGT. As DNA, the CDR3 is TGTGCCAGCAGCTCCACCCCAGGGTACCGCGACTATAGCAATCAGCCCCAGCATTTT. It is translated as CASSSTPGYRDYSNQPQHF.

The J gene is TRBJ2-7, the V gene TRBV2, with 8 nucleotides matching TRBD2. Germline CDR1 and CDR2: SNHLY and FYNNEI. This CDR3 comprises 14 residues. With V trimmed by 0 bases and J by 7 bases, 5 bases remained unmatched. DNA of the CDR3: TGTGCCAGCAGTGAAGCGCGGGGGGCCCGGGAGCAGTACGTC. It specifies CASSEARGAREQYV.

The genes are TRBV28 and TRBJ2-7; D might be TRBD1 (6 bases). Trimming cost V 4 bases and J 3 bases, with 19 bases left between them. Germline V lookup: CDR1 MDHEN, CDR2 SYDVKM. This CDR3 contains 16 residues. CDR3 sequence: CASSWVATGSFYEQYF. Written as DNA, the CDR3 is TGTGCCAGCAGTTGGGTCGCGACAGGTTCCTTCTACGAGCAGTACTTC.